Presented here are 31 T cell receptor beta chains from one specimen sequenced in a study of type 1 and type 2 diabetes patients (TCRdb year 2016). Sequencing relied on an Illumina MiSeq. Genomic DNA from sorted T cell subsets was used as template for TCRbeta CDR3 amplification. The TCRbeta CDR3 region was amplified by multiplex PCR with 30 forward and 13 reverse primers. TCRdb redid the processing of the public reads, applying fastp at Q25 and MiXCR, and retained in-frame beta chains. One record per CDR3 amino acid sequence lists the most common genes and DNA. The sample table records 280,000 or so distinct CDR3 sequences; around 47% of these occur just once. The ten biggest clones cover 12% to 15% of the sample. Input material: peripheral blood mononuclear cells (PBMCs). These receptor sequences come from a man aged 18 to 29 with type 2 diabetes.

This chain links TRBV15 with TRBJ1-5; possibly TRBD1 for D (6 bases). Looked up from germline, CDR1 is LNHNV and CDR2 is YYDKDF (reference sequence). This CDR3 is built from 19 residues. V was trimmed by 3 bases and J by 0 bases, leaving 21 bases between them. CDR3 loop: CATSSGEGGKTDSNQPQHF. The CDR3 DNA follows: TGTGCCACCAGCAGTGGAGAAGGGGGGAAGACAGATAGCAATCAGCCCCAGCATTTT.

This clonotype has only a few counts. This chain connects TRBV2 to TRBJ2-1; D is perhaps TRBD1 (5 bases). The CDR3 contains 14 residues. Trimming cost V 6 bases and J 7 bases, with 16 bases left between them. Germline CDR1 reads SNHLY; CDR2 reads FYNNEI. CDR3 loop: CASSPSGKWNEQFF. CDR3 sequence (DNA): TGTGCCAGCAGCCCATCAGGGAAGTGGAATGAGCAGTTCTTC.

The chain recombines TRBV6-1 with TRBJ2-7; D ambiguous. Germline assignment: CDR1 MNHNS and CDR2 SASEGT. V dropped 8 bases and J dropped 3 bases, with 8 bases sitting between them. This CDR3 has 11 amino acids. In DNA, the CDR3 is TGTGCCAGCGACTGGAACTACGAGCAGTACTTC. Amino acid sequence: CASDWNYEQYF.

The chain has TRBV3-1 and TRBJ2-5; D gene uncertain. The germline CDR1 and CDR2 sequences are LGHDT and YNNKEL (reference sequence). The CDR3 covers 12 residues. V lost 4 bases to trimming and J lost 9 bases, with 12 bases between them. The CDR3 spells CASSPPLSPQYF. CDR3 nucleotides: TGTGCCAGCAGCCCACCTTTGAGTCCCCAGTACTTC.

About this clonotype: A read error is possible here, since a much larger clone lies one base away. The chain recombines TRBV2 with TRBJ1-1; D not certain. Germline V gene lookup returns CDR1 SNHLY and CDR2 FYNNEI. Trimming took 4 bases from V and 11 from J, leaving 11 bases between them. The CDR3 consists of 11 residues. The CDR3 loop reads CASSAHEWAFF. In DNA form, the CDR3 reads TGTGCCAGCAGTGCACACGAGTGGGCTTTCTTT.

The gene calls are TRBV19 and TRBJ1-1, with a weak D call TRBD1 (5 bases). The CDR3 contains 15 residues. V lost 3 bases, J lost 0 bases, and 11 bases lay in between. CDR1 is LNHDA, CDR2 SQIVND, per germline (reference sequence). The CDR3 is CASSIRGIMNTEAFF. The DNA of the CDR3 is TGTGCCAGTAGTATCCGGGGGATCATGAACACTGAAGCTTTCTTT.

The genes are TRBV2 and TRBJ2-1, with TRBD1 matching 10 bases. CDR3 length equals 13 residues. Germline CDR1 SNHLY, CDR2 FYNNEI. After removal of 10 bases from V and 8 bases from J, the junction contained 8 bases not matched to a gene. Written as DNA, the CDR3 is TGTGCCACACCGGGACAGGGGTCTTATGAGCAGTTCTTC. Translated, it gives CATPGQGSYEQFF.

The chain is built from TRBV9 and TRBJ1-2; tentative D call: TRBD1 (5 bases). The CDR3 sequence is 15 residues long. Germline V gene lookup returns CDR1 SGDLS and CDR2 YYNGEE. Trimming left V 4 bases short and J 0 bases short, with 13 bases between. CDR3 DNA: TGTGCCAGCAGCCCGGGGGGTATTACTAACTATGGCTACACCTTC. Protein sequence: CASSPGGITNYGYTF. The whole variable domain, remainder taken from reference TRBV9 and TRBJ1-2, is DSGVTQTPKHLITATGQRVTLRCSPRSGDLSVYWYQQSLDQGLQFLIQYYNGEERAKGNILERFSAQQFPDLHSELNLSSLELGDSALYFCASSPGGITNYGYTFGSGTRLTVV.

This clonotype was recorded a few times. The CDR3 DNA reads as TGCAGTGCTAGAATCCTGGGGGTGCGGACACAAGAGACCCAGTACTTC. Protein product: CSARILGVRTQETQYF. The gene calls are TRBV20-1 and TRBJ2-5; D is perhaps TRBD1 or TRBD2 (5 bases each). Trimming left V 2 bases short and J 2 bases short, with 18 bases between. The germline CDR1 and CDR2 sequences are DFQATT and SNEGSKA (reference sequence). There are 16 residues in the CDR3.

The sample holds a few counts of this clonotype. The V gene is TRBV19, the J gene TRBJ2-1, with 10 bases aligning to TRBD2. The CDR3 has 15 amino acids. Germline CDR1 is LNHDA and CDR2 is SQIVND (reference sequence). With V trimmed by 3 bases and J by 7 bases, 6 bases remained unmatched. DNA of the CDR3: TGTGCCAGTAGTATTCTAGCGGGAGCCCCTAATGAGCAGTTCTTC. Translated: CASSILAGAPNEQFF. Drawing the rest from reference TRBV19 and TRBJ2-1, the complete variable domain is DGGITQSPKYLFRKEGQNVTLSCEQNLNHDAMYWYRQDPGQGLRLIYYSQIVNDFQKGDIAEGYSVSREKKESFPLTVTSAQKNPTAFYLCASSILAGAPNEQFFGPGTRLTVL.

J is TRBJ2-5 and V is TRBV27; D is uncertain. The J call could be wrong; TRBJ2-1 is a better fit for the DNA end. The CDR3 is made up of 14 amino acids. CDR1 is MNHEY, CDR2 SMNVEV, per germline (reference sequence). The CDR3 is CASSFTGPRNEQFF. The CDR3 nucleotides read TGTGCCAGCAGTTTCACGGGTCCTCGCAATGAGCAGTTCTTC.

This clonotype was recorded a few times. The rearrangement joins TRBV10-3 to TRBJ1-1; D gene uncertain. Germline CDR1 reads ENHRY; CDR2 reads SYGVKD. CDR3 length: 13 amino acids. Trimming cost V 6 bases and J 5 bases, with 13 bases left between them. For the CDR3, the DNA is TGTGCCATCAGGAACCGAAGGCGGACTGAAGCTTTCTTT. Protein sequence: CAIRNRRRTEAFF.

Points on this clonotype: A much larger clone lies one base from this, so it may be a read error. The genes are TRBV2 and TRBJ2-7; a possible D gene is TRBD1 (6 bases). CDR1 is SNHLY, CDR2 FYNNEI, per germline. Trimming shortened V by 8 bases and J by 7 bases, and 18 bases separated the two germline ends. The CDR3 length is 13 residues. The CDR3 here is CASLGAPRNEQYF. CDR3 nucleotides: TGTGCCAGCCTGGGGGCGCCCCGCAATGAGCAGTACTTC. Combining the CDR3 with reference TRBV2 and TRBJ2-7 gives the whole variable domain EPEVTQTPSHQVTQMGQEVILRCVPISNHLYFYWYRQILGQKVEFLVSFYNNEISEKSEIFDDQFSVERPDGSNFTLKIRSTKLEDSAMYFCASLGAPRNEQYFGPGTRLTVT.

The rearrangement joins TRBV20-1 to TRBJ1-2; D is uncertain. The germline V gene has CDR1 DFQATT and CDR2 SNEGSKA (reference sequence). V gave up 3 bases and J gave up 4 bases, with 12 bases separating them. The CDR3 covers 13 residues. As DNA, the CDR3 is TGCAGTGCTAGTGATCAAGGCTCCTATGGCTACACCTTC. It specifies CSASDQGSYGYTF.

The rearrangement links TRBV15 to TRBJ2-7; D unresolved. The CDR3 is 15 residues long. Germline-derived CDR1 and CDR2 are LNHNV and YYDKDF (reference sequence). Between the trimmed V and J ends, which lost 0 bases and 5 bases, there was a span of 14 bases. The CDR3 reads CATSRDLGSVDEQYF. In DNA form, the CDR3 reads TGTGCCACCAGCAGAGATTTAGGAAGCGTAGACGAGCAGTACTTC.

This clonotype was found a few times. The genes are TRBV7-3 and TRBJ2-3, with D unclear. The CDR3 length is 14 residues. Trimming took 5 bases from V and 1 from J, leaving 10 bases between them. Germline values: CDR1 SGHTA, CDR2 FQGTGA. CDR3 DNA sequence: TGTGCCAGCAGCCCCTTAGAGGGCACAGATACGCAGTATTTT. This sequence encodes CASSPLEGTDTQYF.

This clonotype was seen a handful of times. The chain combines TRBV6-1 with TRBJ2-1, with a possible D match to TRBD1 (5 bases). Germline loops: CDR1 MNHNS, CDR2 SASEGT. The V gene lost 3 bases and the J gene lost 0 bases, with 9 bases spanning the gap. The CDR3 is 15 residues long. The CDR3: CASSDRGSSYNEQFF. DNA for the CDR3: TGTGCCAGCAGTGATAGGGGTAGCTCCTACAATGAGCAGTTCTTC.

CDR3 DNA sequence: TGCAGCGTTGCTGACAGGGCTGGCACCGGGGAGCTGTTTTTT. Translation: CSVADRAGTGELFF. The chain employs TRBV29-1 and TRBJ2-2; 7 bases are shared with TRBD1. The germline V gene encodes CDR1 SQVTM and CDR2 ANQGSEA. This CDR3 region has 14 residues. V lost 4 bases to trimming and J lost 4 bases; unmatched junction nucleotides: 6.

A word on this clonotype: Its ends do not fully match the called genes, so a read error is possible. The chain couples TRBV20-1 to TRBJ2-7; possible D gene TRBD1, 5 bases. The better agreement between TRBJ2-1 and the DNA end casts doubt on the J call. The germline gives CDR1 DFQATT, CDR2 SNEGSKA (reference sequence). CDR3 size: 10 residues. CDR3 residues: CAAGHNEQFF. The CDR3 nucleotides read TGTGCGGCAGGGCACAATGAGCAGTTCTTC.

In nucleotides, the CDR3 is TGTGCCACTACTGCAGACGGTTTAAACTATGGCTACACCTTC. This gives the protein CATTADGLNYGYTF. The chain carries TRBV7-8 and TRBJ1-2; no reliable D call. V dropped 10 bases and J dropped 2 bases, with 17 bases sitting between them. Germline-derived CDR1 and CDR2 are SGHVS and FQNEAQ. The CDR3 runs 14 residues.

The chain is built from TRBV11-1 and TRBJ1-1, with D possibly matching TRBD1 (6 bases). The CDR3 contains 16 residues. Germline V gene sequence: CDR1 SGHAT, CDR2 FQDESV (reference sequence). V gave up 5 bases and J gave up 0 bases, with 16 bases separating them. Written as DNA, the CDR3 is TGTGCCAGCAGCCTTACCCGGGACACCCTGAACACTGAAGCTTTCTTT. Residues: CASSLTRDTLNTEAFF. Complete variable domain (other parts from reference TRBV11-1 and TRBJ1-1): EAEVAQSPRYKITEKSQAVAFWCDPISGHATLYWYRQILGQGPELLVQFQDESVVDDSQLPKDRFSAERLKGVDSTLKIQPAELGDSAMYLCASSLTRDTLNTEAFFGQGTRLTVV.

V and J are TRBV9 and TRBJ2-7; 8 positions agree with TRBD2. The junction had 11 bases not matched to a gene; V was cut back by 4 bases and J by 5 bases. This CDR3 has 15 amino acids. Per germline, CDR1 SGDLS and CDR2 YYNGEE. This chain's CDR3 is CASSTRAGDIHEQYF. CDR3 DNA sequence: TGTGCCAGCAGCACCAGAGCGGGAGACATACACGAGCAGTACTTC.

This clonotype showed up just a few times. The chain uses TRBV7-2 and TRBJ1-6, with D hard to call. This CDR3 has 16 residues. CDR1 is SGHTA and CDR2 is FQGNSA in the germline V gene. The germline V and J ends were trimmed by 1 base and 7 bases, with 14 bases remaining between them. The CDR3 here is CASSLVEGAGNSPLHF. DNA for the CDR3: TGTGCCAGCAGCTTAGTCGAGGGCGCGGGGAATTCACCCCTCCACTTT. Full variable domain (missing parts from reference TRBV7-2 and TRBJ1-6): GAGVSQSPSNKVTEKGKDVELRCDPISGHTALYWYRQSLGQGLEFLIYFQGNSAPDKSGLPSDRFSAERTGGSVSTLTIQRTQQEDSAVYLCASSLVEGAGNSPLHFGNGTRLTVT.

The chain is built from TRBV2 and TRBJ1-6; TRBD1 agrees at 8 bases. This CDR3 spans 17 amino acids. Per germline, CDR1 SNHLY and CDR2 FYNNEI. The V gene end was trimmed by 6 bases and the J gene end by 9 bases; junction bases not matched to a gene: 16. In DNA form, the CDR3 reads TGTGCCAGCAGACCAGCCCGGTGGCAGGGGGCGTCTTCACCCCTCCACTTT. The encoded protein is CASRPARWQGASSPLHF. Combining the CDR3 with reference TRBV2 and TRBJ1-6 gives the whole variable domain EPEVTQTPSHQVTQMGQEVILRCVPISNHLYFYWYRQILGQKVEFLVSFYNNEISEKSEIFDDQFSVERPDGSNFTLKIRSTKLEDSAMYFCASRPARWQGASSPLHFGNGTRLTVT.

This clonotype was recorded many times. The V gene is TRBV2, the J gene TRBJ2-6, with D perhaps matching TRBD1 (6 bases). Between the trimmed V and J ends, which lost 5 bases and 4 bases, there was a span of 12 bases. The CDR3 length is 15 residues. The germline V gene has CDR1 SNHLY and CDR2 FYNNEI. The DNA for the CDR3 is TGTGCCAGCAGTCTACAGGGACCAGGGGCCAACGTCCTGACTTTC. Translation: CASSLQGPGANVLTF.

This clonotype was seen just once. V is TRBV7-6 and J is TRBJ1-1; no clear D. V was clipped by 5 bases and J by 1 base, with 8 bases between them. Germline V gene lookup returns CDR1 SGHVS and CDR2 FNYEAQ. The CDR3 consists of 13 residues. This CDR3 is CASSATRNTEAFF. The CDR3 coding sequence is TGTGCCAGCAGCGCAACGAGGAACACTGAAGCTTTCTTT.

This clonotype was counted a few times. CDR3 region: CASSSRQGGVQYF. The CDR3 bases are TGTGCCAGCAGCTCTCGACAGGGCGGAGTGCAGTACTTC. The chain is built from TRBV7-2 and TRBJ2-7, with 7 nucleotides matching TRBD1. With 4 bases clipped from V and 9 bases from J, the junction kept 9 bases outside the gene matches. The length of the CDR3 is 13 residues. The germline V gene has CDR1 SGHTA and CDR2 FQGNSA.

V usage is TRBV6-1 and J usage is TRBJ2-7; 7 bases match TRBD2. CDR1 MNHNS and CDR2 SASEGT come from the germline V gene. This CDR3 has 15 amino acids. The V gene end was trimmed by 0 bases and the J gene end by 8 bases; junction bases not matched to a gene: 10. This CDR3 is CASSEATSPRGKQYF. The CDR3 DNA follows: TGTGCCAGCAGTGAAGCGACTAGCCCGAGGGGAAAGCAGTACTTC.

The chain carries TRBV7-2 and TRBJ2-3; 8 bases are a match to TRBD2. CDR1 and CDR2 from the germline V gene are SGHTA and FQGNSA. J was trimmed by 5 bases and V by 6 bases; bases with no gene match: 7. The CDR3 is made up of 14 amino acids. CDR3 residues: CASSLIAGRDTQYF. CDR3 DNA sequence: TGTGCCAGCAGTTTAATAGCGGGAAGAGATACGCAGTATTTT.

The chain employs TRBV7-3 and TRBJ2-1, with D possibly TRBD2 on 5 matching bases. Germline V gene lookup returns CDR1 SGHTA and CDR2 FQGTGA. This CDR3 comprises 16 residues. The germline V and J ends were trimmed by 1 base and 0 bases, with 10 bases remaining between them. Written as DNA, the CDR3 is TGTGCCAGCAGCTTAATTAGCGCGAGCTCCTACAATGAGCAGTTCTTC. It yields the protein CASSLISASSYNEQFF. The variable domain in full, completed from reference TRBV7-3 and TRBJ2-1, reads GAGVSQTPSNKVTEKGKYVELRCDPISGHTALYWYRQSLGQGPEFLIYFQGTGAADDSGLPNDRFFAVRPEGSVSTLKIQRTERGDSAVYLCASSLISASSYNEQFFGPGTRLTVL.

In its sample, this clonotype was seen a few times. This chain connects TRBV10-3 to TRBJ1-5; perhaps TRBD1 as D (6 bases). CDR3 length: 15 amino acids. The germline V gene has CDR1 ENHRY and CDR2 SYGVKD. V lost 0 bases and J 6 bases, leaving 12 bases between the germline ends. The CDR3: CAISESPGEGQPQHF. Written as DNA, the CDR3 is TGTGCCATCAGTGAGTCCCCAGGGGAGGGTCAGCCCCAGCATTTT.